This entry features one T cell receptor (beta chain) sequence. Its antigen remains unidentified. This sample is drawn from a study of cytotoxic CD8 clonotypes in ibrutinib-treated CLL. Study in general: For this cohort, patients were approximately ten relapsed/refractory and some 15 treatment-naive, while 17 were IGHV unmutated.

The study's findings and limits: Sustained-remission patients were sampled at different times than progressing patients were. T-cell clonality at baseline went above that of age-matched healthy donors and rose and fell with circulating CD8+ T-cell counts.

Germline V gives CDR1 SGHRS, CDR2 YFSETQ. The CDR3 consists of 14 residues. V lost 2 bases, J lost 6 bases, and 14 bases lay in between. Repertoires were generated with immunoSEQ multiplex PCR, while TCRdb's copy carries only in-frame clones and drops some. Of under 150,000 clones listed, 75% to 85% are singletons. The source material was PBMCs, sampled after 36 months of ibrutinib treatment. The origin of this receptor is a human donor with chronic lymphocytic leukemia. The chain uses TRBV5-1 and TRBJ1-2; D ambiguous. The CDR3 loop reads CASSFSGGRDGYTF. CDR3 nucleotide sequence: TGCGCCAGCAGCTTCAGTGGTGGAAGGGATGGCTACACCTTC.